The entry below gives a single T cell receptor beta chain sequence along with its context. This sample was included in a study of monozygotic twins with cystic fibrosis. Sequencing was performed with immunoSEQ multiplex PCR; in TCRdb, only in-frame clones are kept and a portion is missing. The repertoire includes tens of thousands of clones, under 95% of them detected once, and less than 0.2% sits in the top ten. What was sequenced was blood. This sequence was found in a boy aged 2 to 10 with cystic fibrosis.

The CDR3 sequence is CASSSTSGGNYEQYF. The CDR3 region has the DNA TGTGCCAGCAGCTCGACTAGCGGGGGGAACTACGAGCAGTACTTC. The chain joins TRBV5-4 to TRBJ2-7; 13 bases are shared with TRBD2. Trimming cost V 3 bases and J 3 bases; bases outside gene matches: 3. CDR1 is SGHNT and CDR2 is YYREEE in the germline V gene (reference sequence). The CDR3 is made up of 15 amino acids.